This T cell receptor (beta chain) was sequenced during a study of radiotherapy plus CTLA-4 blockade in lung cancer. The CDR3 has 14 residues. Between the trimmed V and J ends, which lost 2 bases and 5 bases, there was a span of 13 bases. Germline loops: CDR1 SGHRS, CDR2 YFSETQ. Produced via immunoSEQ multiplex PCR; TCRdb's table is partial and in-frame only. The sample includes around 55,000 clones, approximately 84% seen only once; the top ten take approximately 6.1%. This receptor was obtained from a human donor with non-small cell lung cancer whose response to radiotherapy plus ipilimumab could not be evaluated. The sample consisted of peripheral blood, taken from a patient treated with radiotherapy plus ipilimumab. This chain uses TRBV5-1 with TRBJ1-1; D is perhaps TRBD1 (5 bases). CDR3 nucleotides: TGCGCCAGCAGCTTAGGGTCCGGGGGGACTGAAGCTTTCTTT. Amino acids: CASSLGSGGTEAFF.